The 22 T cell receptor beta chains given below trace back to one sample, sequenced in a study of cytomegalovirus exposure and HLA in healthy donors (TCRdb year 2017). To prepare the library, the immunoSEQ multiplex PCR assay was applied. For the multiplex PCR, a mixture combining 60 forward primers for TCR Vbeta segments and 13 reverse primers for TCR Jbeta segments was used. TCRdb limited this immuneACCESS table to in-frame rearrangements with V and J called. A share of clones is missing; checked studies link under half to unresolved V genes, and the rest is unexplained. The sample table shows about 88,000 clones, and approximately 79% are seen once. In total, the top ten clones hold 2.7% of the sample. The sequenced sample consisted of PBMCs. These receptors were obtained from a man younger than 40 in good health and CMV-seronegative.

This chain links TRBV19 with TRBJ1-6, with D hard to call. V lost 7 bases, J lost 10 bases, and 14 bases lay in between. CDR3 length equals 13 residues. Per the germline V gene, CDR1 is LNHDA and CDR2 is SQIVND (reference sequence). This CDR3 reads CASIDRGGSPLHF. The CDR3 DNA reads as TGTGCCAGTATCGACCGTGGAGGGTCACCCCTCCACTTT. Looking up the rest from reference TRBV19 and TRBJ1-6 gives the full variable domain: DGGITQSPKYLFRKEGQNVTLSCEQNLNHDAMYWYRQDPGQGLRLIYYSQIVNDFQKGDIAEGYSVSREKKESFPLTVTSAQKNPTAFYLCASIDRGGSPLHFGNGTRLTVT.

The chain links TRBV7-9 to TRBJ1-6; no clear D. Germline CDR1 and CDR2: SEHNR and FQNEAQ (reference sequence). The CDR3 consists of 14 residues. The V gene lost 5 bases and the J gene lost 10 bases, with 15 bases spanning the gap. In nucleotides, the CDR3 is TGTGCCAGCAGCCCTTCGAGTCCAAACTCACCCCTCCACTTT. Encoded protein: CASSPSSPNSPLHF.

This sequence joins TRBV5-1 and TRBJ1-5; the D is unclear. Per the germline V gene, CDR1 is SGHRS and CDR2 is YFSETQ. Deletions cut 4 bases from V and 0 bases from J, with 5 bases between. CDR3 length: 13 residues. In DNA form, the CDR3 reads TGCGCCAGCAGCATCAATAGCAATCAGCCCCAGCATTTT. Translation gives CASSINSNQPQHF.

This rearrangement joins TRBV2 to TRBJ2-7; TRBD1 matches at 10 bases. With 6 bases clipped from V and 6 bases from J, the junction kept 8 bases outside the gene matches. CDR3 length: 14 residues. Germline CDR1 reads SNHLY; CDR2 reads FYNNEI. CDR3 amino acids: CASSLGTGVSEQYF. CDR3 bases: TGTGCCAGCAGCCTGGGGACAGGGGTTTCCGAGCAGTACTTC. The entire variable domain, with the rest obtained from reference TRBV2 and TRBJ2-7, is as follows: EPEVTQTPSHQVTQMGQEVILRCVPISNHLYFYWYRQILGQKVEFLVSFYNNEISEKSEIFDDQFSVERPDGSNFTLKIRSTKLEDSAMYFCASSLGTGVSEQYFGPGTRLTVT.

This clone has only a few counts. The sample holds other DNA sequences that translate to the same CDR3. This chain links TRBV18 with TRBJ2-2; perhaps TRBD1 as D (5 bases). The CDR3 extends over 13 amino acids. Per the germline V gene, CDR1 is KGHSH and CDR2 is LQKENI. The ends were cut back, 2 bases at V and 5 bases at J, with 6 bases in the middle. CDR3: CASSPRGTGELFF. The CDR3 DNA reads TGTGCCAGCTCACCAAGGGGTACCGGGGAGCTGTTTTTT.

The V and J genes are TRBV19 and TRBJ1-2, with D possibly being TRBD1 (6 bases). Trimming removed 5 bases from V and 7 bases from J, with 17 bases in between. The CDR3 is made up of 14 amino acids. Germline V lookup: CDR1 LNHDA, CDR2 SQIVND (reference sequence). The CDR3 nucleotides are TGTGCCAGTAGTGTCCTGGACAGTGCTATTGGCTACACCTTC. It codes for CASSVLDSAIGYTF.

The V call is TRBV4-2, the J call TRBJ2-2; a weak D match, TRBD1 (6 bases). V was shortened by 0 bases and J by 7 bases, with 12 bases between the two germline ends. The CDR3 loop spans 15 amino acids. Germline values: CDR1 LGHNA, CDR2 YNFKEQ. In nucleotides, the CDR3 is TGTGCCAGCAGCCAAGACCCAATCAGGGGCGGGGAGCTGTTTTTT. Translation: CASSQDPIRGGELFF.

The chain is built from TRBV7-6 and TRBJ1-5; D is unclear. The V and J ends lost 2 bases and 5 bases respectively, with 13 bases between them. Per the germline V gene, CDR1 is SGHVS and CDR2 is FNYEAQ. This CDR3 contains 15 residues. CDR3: CASSLSGRADQPQHF. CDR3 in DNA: TGTGCCAGCAGCTTATCGGGGAGGGCGGATCAGCCCCAGCATTTT.

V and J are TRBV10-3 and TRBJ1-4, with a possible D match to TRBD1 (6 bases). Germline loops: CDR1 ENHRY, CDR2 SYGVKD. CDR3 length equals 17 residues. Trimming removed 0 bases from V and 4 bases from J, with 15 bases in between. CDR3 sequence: CAISESEQGTINEKLFF. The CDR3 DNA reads TGTGCCATCAGTGAGTCGGAACAGGGAACCATTAATGAAAAACTGTTTTTT.

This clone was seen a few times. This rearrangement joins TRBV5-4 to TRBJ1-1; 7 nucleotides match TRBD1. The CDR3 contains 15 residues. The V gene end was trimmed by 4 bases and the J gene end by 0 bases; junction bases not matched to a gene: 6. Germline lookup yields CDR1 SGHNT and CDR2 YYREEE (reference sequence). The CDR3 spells CASSKGTALNTEAFF. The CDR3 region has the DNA TGTGCCAGCAGCAAGGGGACAGCTTTGAACACTGAAGCTTTCTTT.

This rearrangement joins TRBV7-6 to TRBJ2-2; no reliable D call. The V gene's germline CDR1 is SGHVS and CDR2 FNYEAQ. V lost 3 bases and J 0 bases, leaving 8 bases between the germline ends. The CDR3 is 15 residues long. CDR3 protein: CASSFGPTNTGELFF. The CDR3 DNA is TGTGCCAGCAGCTTTGGCCCGACGAACACCGGGGAGCTGTTTTTT.

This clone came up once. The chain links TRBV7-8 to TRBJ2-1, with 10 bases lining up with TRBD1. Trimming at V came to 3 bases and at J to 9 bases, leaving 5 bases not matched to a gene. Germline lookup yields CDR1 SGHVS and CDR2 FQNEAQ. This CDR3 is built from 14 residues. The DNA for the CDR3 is TGTGCCAGCAGCTTGGGACAGGGGAAGGGTGAGCAGTTCTTC. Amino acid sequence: CASSLGQGKGEQFF.

CDR3 DNA sequence: TGTGCCAGCAGCGTAGAGGCGGGGGGCTTAGATACGCAGTATTTT. Protein product: CASSVEAGGLDTQYF. The chain combines TRBV9 with TRBJ2-3, with 8 bases identical to TRBD2. This CDR3 contains 15 residues. Trimming removed 0 bases from V and 5 bases from J; junction bases left unmatched: 5. Germline V gene sequence: CDR1 SGDLS, CDR2 YYNGEE.

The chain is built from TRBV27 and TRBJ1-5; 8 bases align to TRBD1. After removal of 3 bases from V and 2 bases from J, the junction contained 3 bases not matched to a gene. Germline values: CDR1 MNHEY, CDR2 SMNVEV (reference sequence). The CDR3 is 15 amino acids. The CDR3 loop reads CASSFTGGGNQPQHF. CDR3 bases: TGTGCCAGCAGTTTTACAGGGGGAGGCAATCAGCCCCAGCATTTT.

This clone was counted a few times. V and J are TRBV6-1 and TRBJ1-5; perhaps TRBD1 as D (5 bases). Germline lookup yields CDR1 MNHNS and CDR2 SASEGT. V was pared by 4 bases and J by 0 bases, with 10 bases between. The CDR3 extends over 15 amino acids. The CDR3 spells CASSARANSNQPQHF. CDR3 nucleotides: TGTGCCAGCAGTGCCAGGGCTAATAGCAATCAGCCCCAGCATTTT.

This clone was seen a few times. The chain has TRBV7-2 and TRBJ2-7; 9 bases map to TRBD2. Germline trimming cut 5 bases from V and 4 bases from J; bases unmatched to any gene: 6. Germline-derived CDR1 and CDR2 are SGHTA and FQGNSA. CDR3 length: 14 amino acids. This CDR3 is CASSNSGGTYEQYF. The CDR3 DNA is TGTGCCAGCAGCAATAGCGGGGGAACATACGAGCAGTACTTC.

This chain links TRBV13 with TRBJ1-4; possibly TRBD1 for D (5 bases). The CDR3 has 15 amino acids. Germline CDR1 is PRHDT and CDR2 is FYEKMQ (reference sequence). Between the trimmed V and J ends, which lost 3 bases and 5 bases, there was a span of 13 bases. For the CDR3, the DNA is TGTGCCAGCAGCTTCGGGACTTCTGGAAATGAAAAACTGTTTTTT. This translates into CASSFGTSGNEKLFF.

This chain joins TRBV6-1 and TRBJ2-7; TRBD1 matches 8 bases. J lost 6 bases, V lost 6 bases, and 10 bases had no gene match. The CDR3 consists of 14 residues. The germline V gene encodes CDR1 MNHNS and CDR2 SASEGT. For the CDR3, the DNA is TGTGCCAGCAGACCGGGACAGGAGCCTACCGAGCAGTACTTC. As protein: CASRPGQEPTEQYF.

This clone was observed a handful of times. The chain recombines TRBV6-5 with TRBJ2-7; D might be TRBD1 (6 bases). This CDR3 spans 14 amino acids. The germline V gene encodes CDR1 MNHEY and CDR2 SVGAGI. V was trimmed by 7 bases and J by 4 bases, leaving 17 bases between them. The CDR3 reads CASTKGTRGYEQYF. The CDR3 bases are TGTGCCAGCACCAAAGGGACAAGGGGGTACGAGCAGTACTTC.

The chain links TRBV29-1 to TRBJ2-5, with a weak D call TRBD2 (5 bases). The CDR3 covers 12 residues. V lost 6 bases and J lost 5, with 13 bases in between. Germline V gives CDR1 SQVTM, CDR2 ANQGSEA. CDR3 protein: CSVGVPGETQYF. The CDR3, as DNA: TGCAGCGTCGGGGTCCCCGGGGAGACCCAGTACTTC.

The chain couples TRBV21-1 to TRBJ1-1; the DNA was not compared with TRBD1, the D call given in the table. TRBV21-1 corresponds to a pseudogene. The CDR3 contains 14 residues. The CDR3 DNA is TGTGCCAGCAACAGGGGAAGGCGGCCCACTGAAGCTTTCTTT. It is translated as CASNRGRRPTEAFF.

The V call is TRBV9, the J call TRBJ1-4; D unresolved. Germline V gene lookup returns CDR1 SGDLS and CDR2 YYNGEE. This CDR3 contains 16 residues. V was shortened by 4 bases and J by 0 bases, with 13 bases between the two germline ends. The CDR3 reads CASSPVASATNEKLFF. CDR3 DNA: TGTGCCAGCAGCCCGGTCGCATCCGCAACTAATGAAAAACTGTTTTTT. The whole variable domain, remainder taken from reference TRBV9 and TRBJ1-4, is DSGVTQTPKHLITATGQRVTLRCSPRSGDLSVYWYQQSLDQGLQFLIQYYNGEERAKGNILERFSAQQFPDLHSELNLSSLELGDSALYFCASSPVASATNEKLFFGSGTQLSVL.